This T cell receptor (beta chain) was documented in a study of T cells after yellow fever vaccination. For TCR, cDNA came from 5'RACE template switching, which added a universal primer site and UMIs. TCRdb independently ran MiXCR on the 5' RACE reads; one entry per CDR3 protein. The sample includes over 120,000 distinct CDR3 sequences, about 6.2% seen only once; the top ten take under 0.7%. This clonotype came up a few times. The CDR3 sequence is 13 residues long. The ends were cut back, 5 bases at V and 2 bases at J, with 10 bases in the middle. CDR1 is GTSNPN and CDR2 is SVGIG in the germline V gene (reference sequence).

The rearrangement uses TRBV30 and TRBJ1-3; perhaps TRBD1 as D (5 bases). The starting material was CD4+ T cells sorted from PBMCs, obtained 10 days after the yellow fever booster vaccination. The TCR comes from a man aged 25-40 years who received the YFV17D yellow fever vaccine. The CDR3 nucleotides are TGTGCCTGGGGCCGGGGCACTGGAAACACCATATATTTT. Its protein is CAWGRGTGNTIYF. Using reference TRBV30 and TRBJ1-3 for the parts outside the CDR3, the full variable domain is SQTIHQWPATLVQPVGSPLSLECTVEGTSNPNLYWYRQAAGRGLQLLFYSVGIGQISSEVPQNLSASRPQDRQFILSSKKLLLSDSGFYLCAWGRGTGNTIYFGEGSWLTVV.